The 20 T cell receptor beta chains listed next were all sequenced from one sample in a study of shared clonotypes between healthy human individuals. Clones were read by immunoSEQ multiplex PCR, and TCRdb kept only the in-frame ones, dropping some. The profile shows about 1 million clones, 60% to 80% of them singletons. The specimen sequenced was memory CD4+ T cells sorted from blood. Described subset: CD45RA-negative fraction. These receptor sequences come from a man in his late teens or twenties in good health.

The CDR3 is CASSQEGGGSDQRTFF. The CDR3 nucleotides read TGCGCCAGCAGCCAAGAAGGGGGCGGATCGGACCAACGGACGTTCTTC. The gene calls are TRBV4-1 and TRBJ2-1, with TRBD1 matching over 7 bases. V trimming: 0 bases; J trimming: 15 bases; junction bases outside the gene matches: 17. Per germline, CDR1 MGHRA and CDR2 YSYEKL. This CDR3 has 16 amino acids.

The J gene is TRBJ1-1, the V gene TRBV5-1, with D possibly TRBD1 on 5 matching bases. Trimming cost V 0 bases and J 4 bases, with 19 bases left between them. Germline V gene data show CDR1 as SGHRS and CDR2 as YFSETQ. The CDR3 spans 17 residues. The CDR3 region has the DNA TGCGCCAGCAGCTTGGTTCAAGGGGCAAGGTCGGCCACTGAAGCTTTCTTT. This encodes CASSLVQGARSATEAFF.

This clone was found a few times. The chain is built from TRBV19 and TRBJ1-1; D ambiguous. Germline CDR1 reads LNHDA; CDR2 reads SQIVND (reference sequence). The CDR3 consists of 13 residues. Trimming removed 4 bases at V and 2 bases at J, with 8 bases between. The CDR3 coding sequence is TGTGCCAGTAGTACTTTCAGCAACACTGAAGCTTTCTTT. It specifies CASSTFSNTEAFF.

This chain joins TRBV5-1 and TRBJ1-6, with 11 bases that match TRBD1. CDR1 SGHRS and CDR2 YFSETQ come from the germline V gene. Unmatched junction bases numbered 3, after V lost 4 bases and J lost 9 bases. This CDR3 has 14 residues. CDR3 DNA: TGCGCCAGCAGCGGGGGACAGGGGGGTTCACCCCTCCACTTT. Its protein product is CASSGGQGGSPLHF.

V and J are TRBV4-3 and TRBJ2-7; D is uncertain. CDR3 length equals 14 residues. The germline CDR1 and CDR2 sequences are LGHNA and YSLEER. The ends were cut back, 0 bases at V and 4 bases at J, with 10 bases in the middle. CDR3 sequence reads: CASSQDPRGYEQYF. The DNA for the CDR3 is TGCGCCAGCAGCCAAGATCCCAGAGGATACGAGCAGTACTTC.

A note on this clone: The identical CDR3 is also encoded by other nucleotide sequences in the sample. The chain employs TRBV29-1 and TRBJ1-2; 7 positions agree with TRBD1. The trim removed 4 bases at V and 2 bases at J, leaving 1 base unmatched. The germline gives CDR1 SQVTM, CDR2 ANQGSEA. The CDR3 contains 12 residues. The CDR3 nucleotides read TGCAGCGTTGGACAGGGCAACTATGGCTACACCTTC. It translates to CSVGQGNYGYTF.

This clone was counted between two and nine times. The rearrangement links TRBV25-1 to TRBJ1-1; D remains unclear. V was pared by 5 bases and J by 4 bases, with 11 bases between. This CDR3 is built from 13 residues. In germline, CDR1 is MGHDK, CDR2 SYGVNS. DNA for the CDR3: TGTGCCAGCAGTCCCATGCAGACCACTGAAGCTTTCTTT. It specifies CASSPMQTTEAFF.

About this clone itself: The same CDR3 can be traced to other DNA sequences in this sample. This rearrangement joins TRBV4-1 to TRBJ2-1; D is uncertain. Germline CDR1 and CDR2: MGHRA and YSYEKL. Trimming removed 6 bases at V and 3 bases at J, with 3 bases between. This CDR3 has 11 amino acids. The CDR3 nucleotides read TGCGCCAGCAGTCACTACAATGAGCAGTTCTTC. It codes for CASSHYNEQFF.

The chain carries TRBV4-3 and TRBJ2-6; tentatively, D is TRBD2 (5 bases). The V gene's germline CDR1 is LGHNA and CDR2 YSLEER. The CDR3 is 16 amino acids. The germline V and J ends were trimmed by 4 bases and 2 bases, with 12 bases remaining between them. The CDR3 reads CASSRSGRTGANVLTF. Here the CDR3 DNA reads TGCGCCAGCAGCCGATCGGGAAGGACTGGGGCCAACGTCCTGACTTTC.

The chain links TRBV19 to TRBJ2-2, with D hard to call. Germline V CDR1 and CDR2: LNHDA, SQIVND (reference sequence). The CDR3 is 13 residues long. V dropped 7 bases and J dropped 3 bases, with 9 bases sitting between them. DNA of the CDR3: TGTGCCAGTACCGACACAGACACCGGGGAGCTGTTTTTT. Translating it yields CASTDTDTGELFF.

This chain uses TRBV5-4 with TRBJ2-1, with D tentatively TRBD1 (6 bases). This CDR3 region has 14 residues. The germline V gene has CDR1 SGHNT and CDR2 YYREEE (reference sequence). Trimming left V 4 bases short and J 5 bases short, with 13 bases between. The CDR3 nucleotides read TGTGCCAGCAGCCGACCACAGGGCAACAATGAGCAGTTCTTC. It codes for CASSRPQGNNEQFF.

The genes are TRBV10-1 and TRBJ2-2; maybe TRBD2 (5 bases). V shed 0 bases and J shed 5 bases, with 13 bases lying between them. The CDR3 totals 16 residues. Germline V gene data show CDR1 as WNHNN and CDR2 as SYGVQD (reference sequence). The CDR3 reads CASSESTFSGTGELFF. The CDR3 nucleotides read TGCGCCAGCAGTGAGTCGACATTTTCGGGGACCGGGGAGCTGTTTTTT.

The chain joins TRBV5-4 to TRBJ2-3; D is unclear. The CDR3 totals 13 residues. Trimming took 4 bases from V and 9 from J, leaving 15 bases between them. Germline V CDR1 and CDR2: SGHNT, YYREEE (reference sequence). The CDR3 is CASSNPTPGTQYF. The CDR3 bases are TGTGCCAGCAGCAACCCGACCCCTGGCACGCAGTATTTT.

The chain couples TRBV6-1 to TRBJ2-6; D call uncertain. V lost 2 bases, J lost 0 bases, and 5 bases lay in between. Germline CDR1 MNHNS, CDR2 SASEGT. The CDR3 consists of 15 residues. The CDR3 spells CASSERVSGANVLTF. The CDR3 nucleotides read TGTGCCAGCAGTGAACGGGTCTCTGGGGCCAACGTCCTGACTTTC.

CDR3 DNA: TGTGCCAGCAGCGTGTTCGGACTAGCGGCAAACCAAGAGACCCAGTACTTC. Amino acid sequence: CASSVFGLAANQETQYF. This chain uses TRBV9 with TRBJ2-5, with 10 bases fitting TRBD2. The CDR3 loop spans 17 amino acids. V gave up 2 bases and J gave up 0 bases; unmatched junction bases: 7. Germline assignment: CDR1 SGDLS and CDR2 YYNGEE.

This chain links TRBV10-3 with TRBJ1-2, with 10 nucleotides matching TRBD1. V lost 11 bases to trimming and J lost 2 bases; unmatched junction nucleotides: 2. CDR3 length: 12 amino acids. Germline CDR1 reads ENHRY; CDR2 reads SYGVKD. CDR3 in amino acids: CALGQGNYGYTF. The CDR3 DNA reads as TGTGCCCTGGGACAGGGGAACTATGGCTACACCTTC.

This rearrangement joins TRBV10-3 to TRBJ2-6; a possible D gene is TRBD1 (5 bases). The CDR3 sequence is 15 residues long. Trimming pared 2 bases from V and 4 bases from J, leaving 9 bases between. CDR1 and CDR2 from the germline V gene are ENHRY and SYGVKD. CDR3 residues: CAISEGHSGANVLTF. CDR3 nucleotide sequence: TGTGCCATCAGTGAGGGACACTCCGGGGCCAACGTCCTGACTTTC.

The chain has TRBV2 and TRBJ2-5; the D gene is possibly TRBD2 (5 bases). V gave up 6 bases and J gave up 2 bases, with 16 bases separating them. The CDR3 runs to 15 residues. Germline V gene sequence: CDR1 SNHLY, CDR2 FYNNEI. The CDR3 loop reads CASSDHFAGQETQYF. The CDR3 coding sequence is TGTGCCAGCAGCGACCACTTTGCGGGTCAAGAGACCCAGTACTTC.

The chain couples TRBV30 to TRBJ1-2, with D possibly TRBD1 on 6 matching bases. There are 14 residues in the CDR3. Per the germline V gene, CDR1 is GTSNPN and CDR2 is SVGIG (reference sequence). Trimming stripped 5 bases from V and 0 bases from J, with 13 bases between. CDR3 residues: CAWARTASNYGYTF. The CDR3 DNA follows: TGTGCCTGGGCCCGGACAGCTTCTAACTATGGCTACACCTTC.

The chain is built from TRBV11-2 and TRBJ2-7, with TRBD2 matching over 13 bases. Germline CDR1 and CDR2: SGHAT and FQNNGV. Unmatched junction bases numbered 11, after V lost 4 bases and J lost 2 bases. The CDR3 runs 18 residues. CDR3 residues: CASSSPGLAGKSAYEQYF. For the CDR3, the DNA is TGTGCCAGCAGCTCCCCGGGACTAGCGGGAAAAAGCGCCTACGAGCAGTACTTC.